This note documents a single T cell receptor (beta chain) sequence. Its antigen remains unknown. This CDR3 spans 15 amino acids. The germline CDR1 and CDR2 sequences are SGHVS and FQNEAQ. After removal of 4 bases from V and 6 bases from J, the junction contained 4 bases not matched to a gene. The study enrolled healthy HIV-negative adults without recent acute infections or vaccinations as donors. The sample is drawn from a study of shared clonotypes between healthy human individuals. Study outcomes and limitations: A few donors showed sharing of approximately 5% of naive CD4 clonotypes.

Every subset's genomic DNA went evenly onto several immunoSEQ plates. Tens of thousands of T cell genomes, or roughly 200 ng DNA, went into the sorted-subset replicate PCRs. Assay: immunoSEQ multiplex PCR; the TCRdb copy retains only in-frame clones and omits some. Of some 1.5 million clones in the sample, 95% to 99% were seen once. The sequence came from a man aged 25-45 years in good health. The chain couples TRBV7-8 to TRBJ2-3; 13 bases fit TRBD2. What was sequenced was naive CD4+ T cells sorted from blood. Specified subset: CD45RA+ positively selected. CDR3 in amino acids: CASSSGLAGTDTQYF. Here the CDR3 DNA reads TGTGCCAGCAGCTCGGGACTAGCGGGAACGGATACGCAGTATTTT. The variable domain in full, with the rest retrieved from reference TRBV7-8 and TRBJ2-3, is GAGVSQSPRYKVAKRGQDVALRCDPISGHVSLFWYQQALGQGPEFLTYFQNEAQLDKSGLPSDRFFAERPEGSVSTLKIQRTQQEDSAVYLCASSSGLAGTDTQYFGPGTRLTVL.